A single sample is the source of the 14 T cell receptor beta chains below, sequenced in a study of T-cell reconstitution after alpha-beta-depleted transplantation in children. Unique molecular identifiers featured in how the TCRbeta library was prepared. Via MiXCR, TCRdb re-called the PCR reads, giving one row per CDR3 protein. In the table there are hundreds of thousands of distinct CDR3 sequences, 10% to 15% of which are singletons. Sequenced here: PBMCs, mostly from graft donor cells, sampled 360 days after TCRalphabeta/CD19-depleted stem cell transplant. The receptors were gathered from a male patient aged 10-17 years who had a stem cell transplant for acute myeloid leukemia, so the T cells may come from the graft donor.

A few counts support this clonotype. J is TRBJ2-1 and V is TRBV20-1; D unclear. The V gene's germline CDR1 is DFQATT and CDR2 SNEGSKA (reference sequence). V was pared by 2 bases and J by 3 bases, with 8 bases between. The CDR3 totals 13 residues. The CDR3 spells CSARLPLYNEQFF. CDR3 DNA sequence: TGCAGTGCTAGACTTCCCCTCTACAATGAGCAGTTCTTC.

Only a few counts were recorded for this clonotype. V and J are TRBV20-1 and TRBJ2-1, with 7 nucleotides matching TRBD1. With V trimmed by 6 bases and J by 1 base, 9 bases remained unmatched. CDR1 and CDR2 from the germline V gene are DFQATT and SNEGSKA (reference sequence). This CDR3 has 15 residues. CDR3 bases: TGCAGTGCAAAAAAGGGGGCTGCTTCCTACAATGAGCAGTTCTTC. Amino acids: CSAKKGAASYNEQFF.

This clonotype was counted a few times. The chain links TRBV15 to TRBJ1-5, with 7 positions matching TRBD1. V shed 2 bases and J 3 bases; nucleotides not matched to a gene: 4. The CDR3 totals 15 residues. The germline V gene has CDR1 LNHNV and CDR2 YYDKDF (reference sequence). The CDR3 DNA reads as TGTGCCACCAGCAGAAACAGGGGAACCAATCAGCCCCAGCATTTT. Protein: CATSRNRGTNQPQHF.

The chain is built from TRBV20-1 and TRBJ1-6; TRBD1 is a possible D gene (5 bases). V dropped 0 bases and J dropped 8 bases, with 11 bases sitting between them. The CDR3 sequence is 14 residues long. From germline, CDR1 is DFQATT and CDR2 SNEGSKA (reference sequence). The CDR3 is CSAREGHADSPLHF. In DNA form, the CDR3 reads TGCAGTGCTAGAGAAGGACACGCAGATTCACCCCTCCACTTT.

The chain carries TRBV10-3 and TRBJ2-2, with D perhaps matching TRBD2 (6 bases). The V end was cut by 6 bases, the J end by 5 bases, with 16 bases between. Germline assignment: CDR1 ENHRY and CDR2 SYGVKD. There are 15 residues in the CDR3. CDR3 DNA sequence: TGTGCCATCAGGGGCGAACTGGGGGGTACCGGGGAGCTGTTTTTT. Translated: CAIRGELGGTGELFF.

This clonotype was counted a few times. This chain joins TRBV29-1 and TRBJ2-3, with 10 bases aligning to TRBD2. J lost 4 bases, V lost 0 bases, and 4 bases had no gene match. This CDR3 has 15 residues. Germline V gene data show CDR1 as SQVTM and CDR2 as ANQGSEA. CDR3 sequence reads: CSVEDLAGVADTQYF. In nucleotides, the CDR3 is TGCAGCGTTGAAGATCTAGCGGGAGTGGCAGATACGCAGTATTTT.

This chain uses TRBV7-2 with TRBJ2-7, with a possible D match to TRBD2 (7 bases). Trimming shortened V by 2 bases and J by 6 bases, and 11 bases separated the two germline ends. Germline loops: CDR1 SGHTA, CDR2 FQGNSA. The CDR3 is 13 amino acids. CDR3 amino acids: CASSLIGGREQYF. DNA of the CDR3: TGTGCCAGCAGCTTAATCGGGGGGCGCGAGCAGTACTTC. The whole variable domain, filled in from reference TRBV7-2 and TRBJ2-7, reads GAGVSQSPSNKVTEKGKDVELRCDPISGHTALYWYRQSLGQGLEFLIYFQGNSAPDKSGLPSDRFSAERTGGSVSTLTIQRTQQEDSAVYLCASSLIGGREQYFGPGTRLTVT.

V gene TRBV28 combines with J gene TRBJ2-4, with D hard to call. This CDR3 comprises 16 residues. Trimming took 7 bases from V and 1 from J, leaving 17 bases between them. CDR1 is MDHEN and CDR2 is SYDVKM in the germline V gene. Written as DNA, the CDR3 is TGTGCCAGCAAAGGGCTACTCGACCCGGCCAAAAACATTCAGTACTTC. This translates into CASKGLLDPAKNIQYF.

The CDR3 sequence: CASSLSVTSGYLYEQYF. CDR3 nucleotide sequence: TGTGCCAGCAGTTTATCTGTGACTAGCGGCTACCTTTACGAGCAGTACTTC. The chain employs TRBV27 and TRBJ2-7, with 9 bases identical to TRBD2. Germline V gene sequence: CDR1 MNHEY, CDR2 SMNVEV (reference sequence). The CDR3 covers 17 residues. The V gene end was trimmed by 0 bases and the J gene end by 4 bases; junction bases not matched to a gene: 10.

The chain joins TRBV27 to TRBJ2-1, with a tentative D call TRBD2 (6 bases). V was cut by 1 base and J by 7 bases, with 11 bases left in between. This CDR3 has 14 residues. Germline loops: CDR1 MNHEY, CDR2 SMNVEV (reference sequence). CDR3 loop: CASSLWASANEQFF. The CDR3 DNA reads TGTGCCAGCAGTTTATGGGCTAGCGCAAATGAGCAGTTCTTC.

Here the CDR3 DNA reads TGTGCCAGCAGTCCGGGGACTAGCGGGAGGGCCCTCGAGCAGTACTTC. It encodes CASSPGTSGRALEQYF. The V call is TRBV12-3 or TRBV12-4, the J call TRBJ2-7; TRBD2 matches at 16 bases. J lost 6 bases, V lost 5 bases, and 7 bases had no gene match. This CDR3 spans 16 amino acids.

This clonotype came up a few times. The chain recombines TRBV4-3 with TRBJ2-5; 9 bases map to TRBD2. Trimming removed 5 bases from V and 5 bases from J; junction bases left unmatched: 15. Germline assignment: CDR1 LGHNA and CDR2 YSLEER. The CDR3 runs to 17 residues. In nucleotides, the CDR3 is TGCGCCAGCAGCTCACGGGGTAGCGGGAGATGGGGGGAGACCCAGTACTTC. It translates to CASSSRGSGRWGETQYF.

The sample holds many counts of this clonotype. J is TRBJ2-1 and V is TRBV24-1; D is undetermined. Germline V lookup: CDR1 KGHDR, CDR2 SFDVKD. V lost 4 bases, J lost 6 bases, and 6 bases lay in between. This CDR3 comprises 12 residues. The DNA of the CDR3 is TGTGCCACCAGTGACCTCTTCAATGAGCAGTTCTTC. This codes for CATSDLFNEQFF.

V is TRBV11-2 and J is TRBJ1-1, with 8 bases identical to TRBD1. Germline CDR1 SGHAT, CDR2 FQNNGV. V was clipped by 1 base and J by 9 bases; unmatched bases: 13. The CDR3 length is 16 residues. The CDR3 nucleotides read TGTGCCAGCAGCTTAGCCCTCGACAGGGGTAGGGGTAAAGCTTTCTTT. As protein: CASSLALDRGRGKAFF.